This T cell receptor (beta chain) was retrieved from a study of Tregs in tolerant kidney transplant recipients (dated by TCRdb to the late 2010s). With regard to the full study: Additional Treg samples were obtained by sorting recipient CD4+CD25+CD127- cells from an approximately three-day mixed lymphocyte reaction with belatacept, in some cases after a subsequent approximately 5-day donor restimulation. During sorting of primary belatacept mixed lymphocyte reaction cultures, recipient cells were distinguished from donor cells with antibodies. Before combined kidney and bone marrow transplantation, this study identified donor-specific regulatory T cells using TCRbeta sequencing and then followed those same cells after transplant. Several methods of expanding Tregs specific for an allogeneic donor were compared by TCRbeta repertoire sequencing in a few healthy controls. Overall study outcomes, separate from this receptor: The most biologically relevant and donor-specific TCRbeta repertoire appeared to be identified by expanding Tregs with activated donor B cells. The study was limited by small patient numbers, and the findings need validation in larger populations and under other immunosuppression protocols. Biological reproducibility was not directly assessed, although technical replication error appeared to be minimal.

Blood from healthy controls was obtained either as purchased buffy coats or from healthy volunteers. Healthy control blood was processed by Ficoll density gradient to PBMCs and cryopreserved; patient PBMCs were collected before and after transplant. For TCRbeta CDR3 sequencing, genomic DNA from the sorted cells was extracted using the QIAGEN DNeasy Blood and Tissue Kit. Through immunoSEQ, high-throughput TCRbeta CDR3 sequencing was done commercially, including PCR amplification with internal controls and bias correction. The paper's data handling went like this. A unique productive TCRbeta sequence was defined by the CDR3 nucleotide sequence when primers matched, and otherwise by the CDR3 amino acid sequence together with the Vbeta and Jbeta genes. A sequence was defined as donor-reactive if the sequence was expanded at least 5-fold in CFSE-low cells compared with unstimulated cells and had a frequency of at least 0.01% in CFSE-low cells. Jensen-Shannon divergence calculated on the top 100 TCRbeta sequences ranked by frequency was used to measure repertoire divergence. For samples with multiple sequencing runs, sorting error was corrected separately for each run before the runs were pooled. The clones in this table, taken by TCRdb from immuneACCESS, are in-frame only. Not every clone is retained; where verified, under half of the shortfall comes from an unresolved V gene, and the cause of the rest is unknown. The DNA gave D and trimming, while V, J and clone size come from that table. Counted in this sample were approximately 20,000 clones; about three fifths of them appeared once. The ten largest make up about 3.5% of the sample.

Note on this clone: Its antigen is not yet known. Within one base of it there is no much larger clone, and no base qualities were kept.

CDR1 and CDR2 (SGHRS, YFSETQ) derive from the germline V gene. The CDR3 covers 20 residues, taking in both the cysteine and the phenylalanine. Only CDR3 DNA remains: 60 bases, in frame from the first base. V sheds 4 bases and J sheds 0 bases, leaving 26 bases between their ends. Specimen: Tregs from blood cultured with allogeneic cells. This receptor chain uses TRBV5-1 and TRBJ2-4, and TRBD1 may be the D gene, going by 6 matching bases. This TCR came from a human donor in good health. The sequenced DNA: TGCGCCAGCAGCCCCGGGACACTCACGGGCCCGATGCTAGCCAAAAACATTCAGTACTTC. It translates as CASSPGTLTGPMLAKNIQYF. Outside the CDR3, residues come from the reference TRBV5-1 and TRBJ2-4 proteins, so the full variable domain is: KAGVTQTPRYLIKTRGQQVTLSCSPISGHRSVSWYQQTPGQGLQFLFEYFSETQRNKGNFPGRFSGRQFSNSRSEMNVSTLELGDSALYLCASSPGTLTGPMLAKNIQYFGAGTRLSVL.